Listed below are T cell receptor delta chains from one sample, sequenced in a study of TRDV2 sequences in healthy donors. TCRdb reanalyzed the PCR reads using CATT. The sample has 1,500 to 2,000 delta-chain clones, approximately 16% seen once. The sequenced sample was Vd2+ gamma-delta T cells from blood. These receptors were taken from a human donor in good health. Each CDR3 is given with its conserved first and last residue. D genes are given only for firm matches. Clone size appears in some rows only: once, few, many, or a class for an expanded clone.

d_call	clone_size	v_call	j_call	cdr3_nt	cdr3_aa
TRDD3	medium-sized	TRDV2	TRDJ1	TGTGCCTGTGACCCCCTTACTGGGGATCCCGGAGCCGATAAACTCATCTTT	CACDPLTGDPGADKLIF
.	few	TRDV2	TRDJ3	TGTGCTGGGTACTGGGACACCCGACAGATGTTTTTC	CAGYWDTRQMFF
TRDD3	many	TRDV2	TRDJ1	TGTGCCTGTGACCCCGTACTGGGGGATACGCCCGCCATGTACACCGATAAACTCATCTTT	CACDPVLGDTPAMYTDKLIF
TRDD3	medium-sized	TRDV2	TRDJ1	TGTGCCTGTTCAGCGGTGGGGGATACGCGTACCACCGATAAACTCATCTTT	CACSAVGDTRTTDKLIF
TRDD3	many	TRDV2	TRDJ1	TGTGCCTGTGACACGGTGGGACTCGTACTGGGGGCACGGGACACCGATAAACTCATCTTT	CACDTVGLVLGARDTDKLIF
TRDD3	.	TRDV2	TRDJ1	TGTGCCTGTGACACTCTGCGTCAGACTGGGGGACCCGATAAACTCATCTTT	CACDTLRQTGGPDKLIF
TRDD3	.	TRDV2	TRDJ3	TGTGCCTGTGACACCCTAGCGCTGGGGGATACCCGACAGATGTTTTTC	CACDTLALGDTRQMFF
.	medium-sized	TRDV2	TRDJ1	TGTGCCTGTGACACCGTGGGACGGTACACCGATAAACTCATCTTT	CACDTVGRYTDKLIF
TRDD3	few	TRDV2	TRDJ1	TGTGCCTGTGACGGAGGGGTACTGGGGGTACGATCCGATGATAAACTCATCTTT	CACDGGVLGVRSDDKLIF
TRDD3	few	TRDV2	TRDJ1	TGTGCTGGGGGATATTACACCGATAAACTCATCTTT	CAGGYYTDKLIF
.	many	TRDV2	TRDJ1	TGTGCCTGTGACCCTATCCCTTCGGGGACCTACTTGTACACCGATAAACTCATCTTT	CACDPIPSGTYLYTDKLIF
TRDD3	.	TRDV2	TRDJ1	TGTGCCTGTGACGAGATCCCTGGGGATACGCGTGGGGAGACCGATAAACTCATCTTT	CACDEIPGDTRGETDKLIF
TRDD3	few	TRDV2	TRDJ1	TGTGCCTGTGACAAACTGGGGGATACGGGCGATAAACTCATTTTT	CACDKLGDTGDKLIF
.	medium-sized	TRDV2	TRDJ1	.	CACDEVLVSPRGTPVNSSLEKPNKLIF
TRDD3	medium-sized	TRDV2	TRDJ1	TGTGCCTGTGACACCGTGGGGGATCAATCGAGGGAACTCATCTTT	CACDTVGDQSRELIF
TRDD3	medium-sized	TRDV2	TRDJ1	TGTGCCTGTGACTCCCTGGGGGATAATCAGGATAAACTCATCTTT	CACDSLGDNQDKLIF
TRDD3	.	TRDV2	TRDJ1	TGTGCCTGTGACACTCTACTGGGGGATAACCTCCCGCCTTACACCGATAAACTCATCTTT	CACDTLLGDNLPPYTDKLIF
TRDD3	medium-sized	TRDV2	TRDJ3	TGTGCCTGTGACAAGGTTGGTGGGGGATACCGGTCAAGCTCCTGGGACACCCGACAGATGTTTTTC	CACDKVGGGYRSSSWDTRQMFF
TRDD3	medium-sized	TRDV2	TRDJ1	TGTGCCTGTGACAACCTGGGGGATACCACCGATAAACTCATCTTT	CACDNLGDTTDKLIF
TRDD3	hyperexpanded	TRDV2	TRDJ1	TGTGCCTGTGACTCACTGGGGGATCTCACCGATAAACTCATCTTT	CACDSLGDLTDKLIF
.	.	TRDV2	TRDJ1	TGTGCCTGTGACACCGGCTTCGCCTTGCACACCGATAAACTCATCTTT	CACDTGFALHTDKLIF
TRDD3	medium-sized	TRDV2	TRDJ1	TGTGCCTGTGATATACTGGGGGACCGTCCCACCGATAAACTCATCTTT	CACDILGDRPTDKLIF
TRDD3	medium-sized	TRDV2	TRDJ3	TGTGCCTGTGACACCGGGTTTGGGGGATACGCGATGGGCTCCTGGGACACCCGACAGATGTTTTTC	CACDTGFGGYAMGSWDTRQMFF
.	medium-sized	TRDV2	TRDJ1	TGTGCCTGTGACACCGTAACAAAACGGGTCACCGATAAACTCATCTTT	CACDTVTKRVTDKLIF
.	.	TRDV2	TRDJ1	TGTGCCTGTGACCGATTGGGGTCCTACTCGACATACACCGATAAACTCATCTTT	CACDRLGSYSTYTDKLIF
TRDD3	.	TRDV2	TRDJ1	TGTGCCTGTGACATGGGGGATAAAAATAGGGAGGACACCGATAAACTCATCTTT	CACDMGDKNREDTDKLIF
TRDD3	medium-sized	TRDV2	TRDJ3	TGTGCCTGTGACACCCTGGGGGATGCGAGCTCCTGGGACACCCGACAGATGTTTTTC	CACDTLGDASSWDTRQMFF
.	medium-sized	TRDV2	TRDJ3	TGTGCCTGTGACACCGGCTGGGATAGCTCCTGGGACACCCGACAGATGTTTTTC	CACDTGWDSSWDTRQMFF
TRDD3	many	TRDV2	TRDJ1	TGTGCCTGTGACTCGCTACTGGGGGATACGCGAGGGGGAAATAAACTCATCTTT	CACDSLLGDTRGGNKLIF
TRDD3	.	TRDV2	TRDJ3	TGTGCCTGTGACGCGGTGGGGGATGCGAGCTCCTGGGACACCCGACAGATGTTTTTC	CACDAVGDASSWDTRQMFF
TRDD3	medium-sized	TRDV2	TRDJ1	TGTGCCTGTGATCCTCTGGGGGGTCACTACACCGATAAACTCATCTTT	CACDPLGGHYTDKLIF
.	medium-sized	TRDV2	TRDJ1	TGTGCCTGTGACACCGTTCTTAACCAGATCTCCGTGGCTGGGGAAAACACCGATAAACTCATCTTT	CACDTVLNQISVAGENTDKLIF
.	.	TRDV2	TRDJ1	TGTGCCTGTTCGACCTTAGGGGGACCCGATAAACTCATCTTT	CACSTLGGPDKLIF
.	few	TRDV2	TRDJ1	TGTGCCTGTGACACCGTCGGGCCTCTGGGGCCCTCTAGCACCGATAAACTCATCTTT	CACDTVGPLGPSSTDKLIF
.	.	TRDV2	TRDJ3	TGTGCCTGTGACACCGGTACCTTTGGCTCCTGGGACACCCGACAGATGTTTTTC	CACDTGTFGSWDTRQMFF
TRDD3	medium-sized	TRDV2	TRDJ1	TGTGCCTGTGACACCGTTGAACGGGGATACGCTATACCTTCGTACACCGATAAACTCATCTTT	CACDTVERGYAIPSYTDKLIF
TRDD3	.	TRDV2	TRDJ1	TGTGCCTGTGACGCCTTGGGTGGGGGATCGGGGTCCGCCGATAAACTCATCTTT	CACDALGGGSGSADKLIF
TRDD3	.	TRDV2	TRDJ1	TGTGCCTGTGACTCACTGGGGGATACTACCACCGATAAACTCATCTTT	CACDSLGDTTTDKLIF
TRDD3	few	TRDV2	TRDJ3	TGTGCCTGTGACTCTTTACTGGGGGATACTAGCTCCTGGGACACCCGACAGATGTTTTTC	CACDSLLGDTSSWDTRQMFF
.	few	TRDV2	TRDJ1	TGTGCCTGTGACAGCTGGGGATCCAAGGGCGATAAACTCATCTTT	CACDSWGSKGDKLIF
TRDD3	medium-sized	TRDV2	TRDJ3	TGTGCCTGTGACACTCTACTGGGGGATAACTGGAGCTCCTGGGACACCCGACAGATGTTTTTC	CACDTLLGDNWSSWDTRQMFF